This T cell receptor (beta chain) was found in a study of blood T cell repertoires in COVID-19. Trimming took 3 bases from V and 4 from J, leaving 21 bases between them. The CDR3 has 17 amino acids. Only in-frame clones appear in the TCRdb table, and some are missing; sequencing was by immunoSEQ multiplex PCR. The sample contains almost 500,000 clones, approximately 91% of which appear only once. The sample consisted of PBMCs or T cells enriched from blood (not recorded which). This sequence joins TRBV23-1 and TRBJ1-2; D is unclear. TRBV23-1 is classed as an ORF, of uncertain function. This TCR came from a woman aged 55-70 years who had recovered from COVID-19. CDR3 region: CASSQGSTQNEGYGYTF. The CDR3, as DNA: TGCGCCAGCAGTCAGGGGTCGACTCAAAATGAGGGCTATGGCTACACCTTC.